The sequence of this T cell receptor beta chain was determined in a study of long-term antiretroviral therapy in people with HIV. Findings and limits, study-wide: Adherence to ART, viral resistance and therapy changes lacked any data.

The libraries were made with immunoSEQ v3.0 at survey level. Using immunoSEQ multiplex PCR, the repertoire was profiled, and TCRdb retains in-frame clones only, with some absent. The sample includes 25,000 to 35,000 clones, approximately 93% of them seen just once. About this clone itself: What it binds is not known.

Material: unsorted PBMCs, obtained about 6.7 years after starting antiretroviral therapy. The sequence was collected from a woman aged 40 to 50 with HIV.

In DNA form, the CDR3 reads TGTGCCAGCACGCGGCACCGCGATTCACCCCTCCACTTT. Residues: CASTRHRDSPLHF. The J gene is TRBJ1-6, the V gene TRBV6-1; no firm D call. CDR1 is MNHNS, CDR2 SASEGT, per germline. Trimming removed 7 bases at V and 8 bases at J, with 12 bases between. The CDR3 covers 13 residues.